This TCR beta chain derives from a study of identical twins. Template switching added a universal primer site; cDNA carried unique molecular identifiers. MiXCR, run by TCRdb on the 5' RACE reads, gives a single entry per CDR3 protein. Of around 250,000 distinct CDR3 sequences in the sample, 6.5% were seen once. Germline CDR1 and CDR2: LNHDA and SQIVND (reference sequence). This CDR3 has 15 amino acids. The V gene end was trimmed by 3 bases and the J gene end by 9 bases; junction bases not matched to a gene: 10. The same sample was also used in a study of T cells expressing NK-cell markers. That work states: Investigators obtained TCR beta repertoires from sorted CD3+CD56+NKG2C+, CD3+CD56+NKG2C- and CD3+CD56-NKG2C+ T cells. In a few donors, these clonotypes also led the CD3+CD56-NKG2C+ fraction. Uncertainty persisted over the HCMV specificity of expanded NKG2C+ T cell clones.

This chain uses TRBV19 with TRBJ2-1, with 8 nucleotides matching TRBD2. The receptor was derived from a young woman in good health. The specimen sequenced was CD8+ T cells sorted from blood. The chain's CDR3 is CASSMGSGSLSEQFF. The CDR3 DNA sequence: TGTGCCAGTAGTATGGGGAGCGGGAGTTTGTCTGAGCAGTTCTTC. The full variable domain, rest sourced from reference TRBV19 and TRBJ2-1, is DGGITQSPKYLFRKEGQNVTLSCEQNLNHDAMYWYRQDPGQGLRLIYYSQIVNDFQKGDIAEGYSVSREKKESFPLTVTSAQKNPTAFYLCASSMGSGSLSEQFFGPGTRLTVL.